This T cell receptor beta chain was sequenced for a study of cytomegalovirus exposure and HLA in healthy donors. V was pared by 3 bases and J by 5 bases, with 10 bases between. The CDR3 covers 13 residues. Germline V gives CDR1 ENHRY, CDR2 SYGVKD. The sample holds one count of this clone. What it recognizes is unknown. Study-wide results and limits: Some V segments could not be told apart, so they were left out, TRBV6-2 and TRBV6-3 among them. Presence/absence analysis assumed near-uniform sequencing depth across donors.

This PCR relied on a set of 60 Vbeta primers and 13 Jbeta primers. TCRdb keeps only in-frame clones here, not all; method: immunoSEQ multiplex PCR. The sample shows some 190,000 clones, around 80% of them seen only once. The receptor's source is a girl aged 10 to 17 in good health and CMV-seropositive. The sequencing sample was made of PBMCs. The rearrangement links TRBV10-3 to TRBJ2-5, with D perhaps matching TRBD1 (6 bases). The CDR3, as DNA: TGTGCCATCAGTGAACAGGGCGCGGAGACCCAGTACTTC. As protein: CAISEQGAETQYF.